Listed below are T cell receptor beta chains from one sample, sequenced in a study of cytomegalovirus exposure and HLA in healthy donors. TCRdb's copy holds only in-frame clones and misses some; the assay was immunoSEQ multiplex PCR. The data hold roughly 230,000 clones, with roughly 91% observed a single time. The sequencing input was PBMCs. These TCRs come from a girl between 2 and 10 years old in good health and CMV-seronegative. CDR3s include the opening cysteine and the closing phenylalanine or tryptophan. Each record gives: clone size, V gene, D gene, J gene, CDR3 DNA, CDR3 protein. The D gene is left open where the match is weak. Expanded clones are given a class, and other clones once, few, many or no size at all.

NA,TRBV7-6,NA,TRBJ2-1,TGTGCCAGCAGCTTAGAGGCAGGGGGGAATGAGCAGTTCTTC,CASSLEAGGNEQFF
NA,TRBV15,TRBD2,TRBJ2-7,TGTGCCACCAGCAGTGCTAGCGGGGACTTCTCCTACGAGCAGTACTTC,CATSSASGDFSYEQYF
once,TRBV7-9,NA,TRBJ1-1,TGTGCCAGCAGCTTAGTAGGGGCTGTTAACACTGAAGCTTTCTTT,CASSLVGAVNTEAFF
few,TRBV5-5,TRBD1,TRBJ2-7,TGTGCCAGCAGCATAGCTGGGACAGGGATCTCCTACGAGCAGTACTTC,CASSIAGTGISYEQYF
NA,TRBV5-6,NA,TRBJ1-4,TGTGCCAGCAGCCTAACGACGGCCCCCCCGGGTAATGAAAAACTGTTTTTT,CASSLTTAPPGNEKLFF
NA,TRBV6-1,NA,TRBJ2-7,TGTGCCAGCAGGGGGCCCGGGACATTCCTCGAGCAGTACTTC,CASRGPGTFLEQYF
NA,TRBV4-2,TRBD2,TRBJ2-7,TGTGCCAGCAGCCCCGGGCGGGAGATCTACGAGCAGTACTTC,CASSPGREIYEQYF
NA,TRBV7-9,NA,TRBJ2-5,TGTGCCAGCAGCTTAGCGGGCCCATCTCAAGAGACCCAGTACTTC,CASSLAGPSQETQYF
NA,TRBV21-1,NA,TRBJ2-1,TGTGCCAGCAGCTCGAGGCAGAGCTGGTACAATGAGCAGTTCTTC,CASSSRQSWYNEQFF
once,TRBV27,TRBD1,TRBJ1-1,TGTGCCAGCAGTGACGGATGGAGGGGGCTGAACACTGAAGCTTTCTTT,CASSDGWRGLNTEAFF
NA,TRBV6-5,TRBD2,TRBJ2-5,TGTGCCAGCAGCCCACTAGCGTGGGGGACCCAGTACTTC,CASSPLAWGTQYF
NA,TRBV12-5,TRBD2,TRBJ2-1,TGTGCTAGTGCCGCGCTAACTAGCGGGAGGCTGAATGAGCAGTTCTTC,CASAALTSGRLNEQFF
NA,TRBV14,NA,TRBJ1-2,TGTGCCAGCAGCCAACAGATAAACTATGGCTACACCTTC,CASSQQINYGYTF
NA,TRBV6-5,NA,TRBJ1-2,TGTGCCAGCAGTTACTCGTTCAGTCCTAACTATGGCTACACCTTC,CASSYSFSPNYGYTF
NA,TRBV19,TRBD1,TRBJ1-5,TGTGCCAGTAGTGGGACAGCGAATCAGCCCCAGCATTTT,CASSGTANQPQHF
NA,TRBV30,TRBD2,TRBJ2-2,TGTGCCTGGAGTCAGTCTAGCGGGGGTCCCACCGGGGAGCTGTTTTTT,CAWSQSSGGPTGELFF
NA,TRBV18,NA,TRBJ1-1,TGTGCCAGCTCACCACCGGTGGGGGGGGGCACTGAAGCTTTCTTT,CASSPPVGGGTEAFF
NA,TRBV4-1,TRBD1,TRBJ1-1,TGCGCCAGCAGCCCCTGGGGCCAGGGGGCTTTCACTGAAGCTTTCTTT,CASSPWGQGAFTEAFF
NA,TRBV4-1,NA,TRBJ1-2,TGCGCCAGCAGCCAAGATACGGGAGGCTATGGCTACACCTTC,CASSQDTGGYGYTF
NA,TRBV19,TRBD2,TRBJ2-7,TGTGCCAGTAGTACTGTGGCGGGAGGGCCCGAGCAGTACTTC,CASSTVAGGPEQYF
NA,TRBV28,NA,TRBJ1-1,TGTGCCAGCAGTTTAGGCTTGCCAAGTGAAGCTTTCTTT,CASSLGLPSEAFF
NA,TRBV12-5,TRBD1,TRBJ2-7,TGTGCTAGTGTGGGCACAGGGGGCGAATGGGGATTC,CASVGTGGEWGF
NA,TRBV7-2,NA,TRBJ2-5,TGTGCCAGCAGCTTAGGGGACACTCGGTCGTACCAAGAGACCCAGTACTTC,CASSLGDTRSYQETQYF
NA,TRBV2,NA,TRBJ1-1,TGTGCCAGCAGTGAAAGGGGTGACAGGAACACTGAAGCTTTCTTT,CASSERGDRNTEAFF
NA,TRBV2,NA,TRBJ2-2,TGTGTCAGCACGGGTGCTAGCGAGTACACCGGGGAGCTGTTTTTT,CVSTGASEYTGELFF
NA,TRBV5-1,TRBD1,TRBJ1-2,TGCGCCAGCAGCTCGAACAATATTGGACAGGATCCGAATGGCTACACCTTC,CASSSNNIGQDPNGYTF
NA,TRBV2,NA,TRBJ2-7,TGTGCCAGCAGGGCACCCGGGTGGAGCTCCTACGAGCAGTACTTC,CASRAPGWSSYEQYF
NA,TRBV25-1,TRBD2,TRBJ2-3,TGTGCCAGCAGTGAAGGACTAGGAGCAGATACGCAGTATTTT,CASSEGLGADTQYF
NA,TRBV6-5,TRBD1,TRBJ1-2,TGTGCCAGCAGTACACCGGGACAGATTTATGGCTACACCTTC,CASSTPGQIYGYTF
NA,TRBV5-4,NA,TRBJ2-7,TGTGCCAGCAGCTTACAGGGTTCCTACGAGCAGTACTTC,CASSLQGSYEQYF
once,TRBV10-3,NA,TRBJ1-1,TGTGCCATCAGTCCACAGGGGAACACTGAAGCTTTCTTT,CAISPQGNTEAFF
NA,TRBV2,TRBD1,TRBJ1-2,TGTGCCAGCGGACAGGGTAACTATGGCTACACCTTC,CASGQGNYGYTF
NA,TRBV11-2,NA,TRBJ1-4,TGTGCCAGCAGCTGGAGAGGGCTGAATGAAAAACTGTTTTTT,CASSWRGLNEKLFF
once,TRBV29-1,NA,TRBJ1-5,TGCAGCGCCGGGTCAAGCAATCAGCCCCAGCATTTT,CSAGSSNQPQHF
NA,TRBV5-1,TRBD1,TRBJ2-7,TGCGCCAGCAGCAGTGTGGGGACAGGGGAAGGTTACGAGCAGTACTTC,CASSSVGTGEGYEQYF
NA,TRBV9,TRBD2,TRBJ2-1,TGTGCCAGCAGCATCCCGGGGACTAGCTGGGAATCTGCTGAGCAGTTCTTC,CASSIPGTSWESAEQFF
NA,TRBV9,TRBD2,TRBJ2-2,TGTGCCAGCAGCGTAGCGGGGGGGCCGACTACGAACACCGGGGAGCTGTTTTTT,CASSVAGGPTTNTGELFF
few,TRBV6-5,NA,TRBJ2-7,TGTGCCAGCAGTTACTCACCAGGGGTCCTCAACGAGCAGTACTTC,CASSYSPGVLNEQYF
NA,TRBV6-5,TRBD1,TRBJ1-1,TGTGCCAGCAGTAGGACAGGGCTAACTGAAGCTTTCTTT,CASSRTGLTEAFF
NA,TRBV7-6,NA,TRBJ2-1,TGTGCCAGCAGCCCCTCGAGACAGAACAATGAGCAGTTCTTC,CASSPSRQNNEQFF
NA,TRBV14,NA,TRBJ1-2,TGTGCCAGCAGCCATTTCCGGGAGGGCGGCTACACCTTC,CASSHFREGGYTF
once,TRBV5-1,TRBD1,TRBJ2-5,TGCGCCAGCAGCACGTATTCACCGGGACAGATTCAAGAGACCCAGTACTTC,CASSTYSPGQIQETQYF
NA,TRBV7-9,NA,TRBJ1-4,TGTGCCAGCAGCTCTCCCCAGGAGGGGAGGGATGAAAAACTGTTTTTT,CASSSPQEGRDEKLFF
NA,TRBV12-5,NA,TRBJ1-2,TGTGCTAGTGGTTTGGACGGTTTCTCCTCAGGCGGCTACACCTTC,CASGLDGFSSGGYTF
NA,TRBV11-3,NA,TRBJ1-3,TGTGCCAGCAGCTTTAATGGAAACACCATATATTTT,CASSFNGNTIYF
NA,TRBV5-1,TRBD1,TRBJ1-1,TGCGCCAGCAGCCCTGCTTTACAGGGGGTCTTGAACACTGAAGCTTTCTTT,CASSPALQGVLNTEAFF
NA,TRBV10-2,NA,TRBJ1-5,TGCGCCAGCAGTGAGTCTCCGAGCCAGCCCCAGCATTTT,CASSESPSQPQHF
NA,TRBV28,TRBD1,TRBJ2-1,TGTGCCAGCAGTTCCGGACAGGGCACCCCCAATGAGCAGTTCTTC,CASSSGQGTPNEQFF
NA,TRBV19,TRBD1,TRBJ1-1,TGTGCCAGTAGTTACCAGGGGGCGACGGACACTGAAGCTTTCTTT,CASSYQGATDTEAFF
NA,TRBV5-1,TRBD2,TRBJ2-1,TGCGCCAGCAGCGTCGGGACTAGCGCGGTTCGGGAGCAGTTCTTC,CASSVGTSAVREQFF
NA,TRBV29-1,TRBD2,TRBJ2-2,TGCAGCGTGGGAAGCGGGAGTCTCGCCGGGGAGCTGTTTTTT,CSVGSGSLAGELFF
NA,TRBV19,NA,TRBJ2-3,TGTGCCAGTACCATGACAGCCGGCACAGATACGCAGTATTTT,CASTMTAGTDTQYF
NA,TRBV5-1,TRBD1,TRBJ2-7,TGCGCCAGCAGTTCCGGGACAGGGGCCTACGAGCAGTACTTC,CASSSGTGAYEQYF
NA,TRBV11-2,NA,TRBJ2-6,TGTGCCAGCAGCTTAGATATCAGGGCTGGGGCCAACGTCCTGACTTTC,CASSLDIRAGANVLTF
NA,TRBV5-1,NA,TRBJ1-3,TGCGCCAGCATGACGAGGGAGGGCATGGACAGATCTGGAAACACCATATATTTT,CASMTREGMDRSGNTIYF
NA,TRBV7-9,NA,TRBJ2-7,TGTTCCAGCAGCTTCCCGGGGGGCGTTTTAGGGACCTACGAGCAGTACTTC,CSSSFPGGVLGTYEQYF
NA,TRBV7-3,TRBD1,TRBJ2-5,TGTGCCAGCAGCCCGGACAGGGTTGGTGAGACCCAGTACTTC,CASSPDRVGETQYF
NA,TRBV1,NA,TRBJ1-5,TGCACCAGCACGAAACAGGTAAGCAATCAGCCCCAGCATTTT,CTSTKQVSNQPQHF
NA,TRBV11-2,NA,TRBJ2-5,TGTGCCAGCAGATCCATTCAGGGGCCCTCCCCGAGGCAAGAGACCCAGTACTTC,CASRSIQGPSPRQETQYF